A selection of T cell receptor beta chains follows, all from one sample in a study of blood T cell repertoires in COVID-19. Libraries were prepared by immunoSEQ multiplex PCR; TCRdb keeps only in-frame clonotypes and omits some of them. The repertoire holds 95,000 to 100,000 clones, with 84% as singletons. Sequencing was done on a sample of peripheral blood. The origin of the receptors is a human donor in a cohort sampled during active COVID-19. CDR3s include the opening cysteine and the closing phenylalanine or tryptophan. D genes are given only for firm matches. Expanded clones are given a class, and other clones once, few, many or no size at all.

d_call,clone_size,j_call,v_call,cdr3_nt,cdr3_aa
TRBD1,-,TRBJ2-2,TRBV5-8,TGTGCCAGCAGCAGACAGGGGGCGAACACCGGGGAGCTGTTTTTT,CASSRQGANTGELFF
TRBD1,-,TRBJ1-2,TRBV28,TGTGCCAGCACCGTAGTGGGACAGGGGTCCCTTAACTATGGCTACACCTTC,CASTVVGQGSLNYGYTF
TRBD1,-,TRBJ2-7,TRBV19,TGTGCCACTCAAACCCGGACAGGGCTCTACGAGCAGTACTTC,CATQTRTGLYEQYF
TRBD2,-,TRBJ2-1,TRBV29-1,TGCAGCGTTGGAAGCGGGAGGGGGAACAATGAGCAGTTCTTC,CSVGSGRGNNEQFF
-,few,TRBJ1-1,TRBV11-2,TGTGCCAGCAGCCCCGACACTGAAGCTTTCTTT,CASSPDTEAFF
TRBD1,-,TRBJ1-1,TRBV7-2,TGTGCCAGCAGCTTAGCGGGGACAGGGGAAGGGTACACTGAAGCTTTCTTT,CASSLAGTGEGYTEAFF
TRBD2,-,TRBJ2-5,TRBV5-1,TGCGCCAGCAGCACCCGTGGTGGGACTAGCGGGGGTATAGGAGAGACCCAGTACTTC,CASSTRGGTSGGIGETQYF
-,-,TRBJ1-2,TRBV19,TGTGCCAGTAGTATAGACAGGTTAGATGGCTACACCTTC,CASSIDRLDGYTF
TRBD2,-,TRBJ2-1,TRBV19,TGTGCCACAGCACTAGCGGGAGGGTTCAATGAGCAGTTCTTC,CATALAGGFNEQFF
TRBD1,-,TRBJ2-1,TRBV3-1/TRBV3-2,TGTGCCAGCAGCCAAAAATACTCCGGGACAGGGGGCCGCGAGCAGTTCTTC,CASSQKYSGTGGREQFF
TRBD2,-,TRBJ2-7,TRBV10-3,TGTGCCATCAGTGCGGGGGGGACTAGCATCTACGAGCAGTACTTC,CAISAGGTSIYEQYF
-,-,TRBJ1-2,TRBV2,TGTGCCAGCAGTGATTTGAGCTATGGCTACACCTTC,CASSDLSYGYTF
-,-,TRBJ1-2,TRBV10-3,TGTGCCATCAGTGAGTCGAAAGGGGGACACGGCTACACCTTC,CAISESKGGHGYTF
TRBD1,-,TRBJ1-5,TRBV19,TGTGCCAGTAGTATAGGGGGACAGGGGGATCAGCCCCAGCATTTT,CASSIGGQGDQPQHF
TRBD1,-,TRBJ1-2,TRBV5-1,TGCGCCAGCAGCACCTATACAGGGGAATATGGCTACACCTTC,CASSTYTGEYGYTF
TRBD1,few,TRBJ2-7,TRBV5-1,TGCGCCAGCCAGGGGGTGGCCTACGAGCAGTACTTC,CASQGVAYEQYF
-,once,TRBJ1-2,TRBV7-8,TGTGCCAGCAGCTTAGGTGTGGGGGGGCAATCGGAGTATGGCTACACCTTC,CASSLGVGGQSEYGYTF
-,-,TRBJ2-2,TRBV6-2/TRBV6-3,TGTGCCAGCAGTCCCCCGGGCGGGGAGCTGTTTTTT,CASSPPGGELFF
TRBD2,-,TRBJ2-5,TRBV5-4,TGTGCCAGCAGCCTGATAGCGGGGGGTGACCAAGAGACCCAGTACTTC,CASSLIAGGDQETQYF
TRBD2,-,TRBJ2-1,TRBV3-1/TRBV3-2,TGTGCCAGCAGCCAGCGCGGGGGATACCACAATGAGCAGTTCTTC,CASSQRGGYHNEQFF
-,few,TRBJ1-3,TRBV18,TGTGCCAGCTCACCCGACAGGGGAAACACCATATATTTT,CASSPDRGNTIYF
TRBD2,few,TRBJ2-7,TRBV15,TGTGCCACCAGCAGATCGGCCCCGGGACTAGCGGGAGTTGCGAGCTACGAGCAGTACTTC,CATSRSAPGLAGVASYEQYF
-,-,TRBJ2-3,TRBV19,TGTGCCAGTAGTAGGGTTACAGTTACAGATACGCAGTATTTT,CASSRVTVTDTQYF
TRBD1,-,TRBJ1-2,TRBV11-3,TGTGCCAGCAGCTTAGGGGACAGGGGTGGCTACACCTTC,CASSLGDRGGYTF
-,-,TRBJ1-1,TRBV24-1,TGTGCCACCAGTGAACAGGGGAACACTGAAGCTTTCTTT,CATSEQGNTEAFF
-,-,TRBJ2-7,TRBV6-5,TGTGCCAGCAGTTACGGAGGGAGGTCCTACGAGCAGTACTTC,CASSYGGRSYEQYF
TRBD2,-,TRBJ2-7,TRBV27,TGTGCCAGCAGTCCCGCTAGCGGGCGCTCCTACGAGCAGTACTTC,CASSPASGRSYEQYF
-,-,TRBJ2-1,TRBV4-2,TGTGCCAGCAGCTGGGGCGGTACTTACAATGAGCAGTTCTTC,CASSWGGTYNEQFF
TRBD2,-,TRBJ2-1,TRBV11-3,TGTGCCAGCAGCGCCGGGACTAGTAATGAGCAGTTCTTC,CASSAGTSNEQFF
-,-,TRBJ1-2,TRBV18,TGTGCCAGCTCCGGGCAGGGTGATGGCTACACCTTC,CASSGQGDGYTF